These 22 T cell receptor beta chains originate from one sample sequenced in a study of glioma-infiltrating T cells after dendritic cell vaccination. The table came from immunoSEQ multiplex PCR; TCRdb's copy has only in-frame clones and leaves some out. The sample carries 70,000 to 100,000 clones, less than 90% recorded once. Time point defined: after dendritic cell vaccination, including at tumor progression/relapse. This material consisted of blood, taken after dendritic cell vaccination. The receptors here all came from a human donor with glioblastoma.

This clone has only a few counts. V is TRBV2 and J is TRBJ2-1; 10 nucleotides match TRBD1. Germline V gives CDR1 SNHLY, CDR2 FYNNEI. V lost 5 bases, J lost 7 bases, and 8 bases stayed unmatched. The CDR3 is made up of 15 amino acids. DNA of the CDR3: TGTGCCAGCAGTACGGACAGGGGGTGGTTAAATGAGCAGTTCTTC. Protein sequence: CASSTDRGWLNEQFF.

This CDR3 reads CASSTLRAPDGYTF. DNA of the CDR3: TGTGCCAGCAGTACCCTCAGGGCCCCGGATGGCTACACCTTC. The J gene is TRBJ1-2, the V gene TRBV28; D possibly corresponds to TRBD1 (5 bases). Trimming left V 5 bases short and J 6 bases short, with 16 bases between. The CDR3 covers 14 residues. Germline-derived CDR1 and CDR2 are MDHEN and SYDVKM.

This clone was detected a few times. The chain links TRBV9 to TRBJ2-5, with 7 bases identical to TRBD2. V gave up 3 bases and J gave up 5 bases; unmatched junction bases: 13. CDR1 SGDLS and CDR2 YYNGEE come from the germline V gene. The CDR3 is 16 residues long. CDR3 residues: CASSASGATPLETQYF. The DNA for the CDR3 is TGTGCCAGCAGCGCGAGCGGGGCCACACCTTTGGAGACCCAGTACTTC.

This clone was recorded once. The J gene is TRBJ1-1, the V gene TRBV15, with 8 bases that match TRBD1. This CDR3 is built from 15 residues. Germline V CDR1 and CDR2: LNHNV, YYDKDF (reference sequence). V lost 6 bases, J lost 1 base, and 7 bases stayed unmatched. As DNA, the CDR3 is TGTGCCACCAGGGCCCTTGGACAGGGGAACACTGAAGCTTTCTTT. This encodes CATRALGQGNTEAFF.

This clone was seen once. This chain connects TRBV5-6 to TRBJ1-5; D is ambiguous. There are 12 residues in the CDR3. V shed 4 bases and J shed 4 bases, with 6 bases lying between them. Germline-derived CDR1 and CDR2 are SGHDT and YYEEEE. CDR3 bases: TGTGCCAGCAGCCGTAATAATCAGCCCCAGCATTTT. Translating gives CASSRNNQPQHF.

This chain joins TRBV2 and TRBJ1-4; tentatively, D is TRBD1 (5 bases). The CDR3 length is 15 residues. Germline V gene data show CDR1 as SNHLY and CDR2 as FYNNEI. Between the trimmed V and J ends, which lost 2 bases and 0 bases, there was a span of 7 bases. The CDR3: CASSETGATNEKLFF. CDR3 nucleotide sequence: TGTGCCAGCAGTGAAACAGGAGCAACTAATGAAAAACTGTTTTTT.

V gene TRBV5-5 combines with J gene TRBJ1-6, with D unresolved. The germline V gene has CDR1 SGHKS and CDR2 YYEKEE (reference sequence). The CDR3 loop spans 14 amino acids. V lost 3 bases to trimming and J lost 7 bases, with 11 bases between them. The CDR3 coding sequence is TGTGCCAGCAGCTCCCCGGGGAAGAATTCACCCCTCCACTTT. Translating it yields CASSSPGKNSPLHF.

This chain uses TRBV6-6 with TRBJ1-5; tentatively, D is TRBD1 (6 bases). The CDR3 loop spans 12 amino acids. V was cut by 8 bases and J by 4 bases, with 9 bases left in between. The germline V gene has CDR1 MNHNY and CDR2 SVGAGI (reference sequence). Here the CDR3 reads CASRQENQPQHF. The DNA of the CDR3 is TGTGCCAGCCGACAGGAGAATCAGCCCCAGCATTTT.

V usage is TRBV7-8 and J usage is TRBJ2-7, with 7 positions matching TRBD1. The trim removed 6 bases at V and 7 bases at J, leaving 12 bases unmatched. This CDR3 is built from 14 residues. Germline CDR1 reads SGHVS; CDR2 reads FQNEAQ. The CDR3, as DNA: TGTGCCAGCAGACTCTCCCCGGACAGGCAAGAGCAGTACTTC. Translating gives CASRLSPDRQEQYF.

This sequence joins TRBV5-5 and TRBJ2-7, with TRBD1 identical over 7 bases. Trimming took 6 bases from V and 2 from J; bases not matched to a gene: 2. Germline V gene sequence: CDR1 SGHKS, CDR2 YYEKEE (reference sequence). This CDR3 is 12 amino acids long. CDR3 sequence (DNA): TGTGCCAGCACGGGACAGACCTACGAGCAGTACTTC. Residues: CASTGQTYEQYF.

This clone was found a few times. This rearrangement joins TRBV19 to TRBJ1-1, with D maybe TRBD1 (6 bases). V lost 6 bases and J 4 bases, leaving 9 bases between the germline ends. Germline V gives CDR1 LNHDA, CDR2 SQIVND (reference sequence). The CDR3 is made up of 12 amino acids. CDR3 bases: TGTGCCAGTAGAAGGGGGAGCACTGAAGCTTTCTTT. Its translation is CASRRGSTEAFF.

This clone was seen more than once but under ten times. V and J are TRBV14 and TRBJ2-1, with D tentatively TRBD2 (7 bases). The CDR3 covers 15 residues. V lost 1 base to trimming and J lost 10 bases, with 17 bases between them. The V gene's germline CDR1 is SGHDN and CDR2 FVKESK. CDR3 residues: CASSQVYVRGHEQFF. CDR3 in DNA: TGTGCCAGCAGCCAAGTATATGTGCGGGGGCACGAGCAGTTCTTC.

This clone was seen only a few times. V and J are TRBV7-2 and TRBJ1-2; no definite D call. In germline, CDR1 is SGHTA, CDR2 FQGNSA. The CDR3 extends over 14 amino acids. Trimming took off 1 base at V and 7 bases at J, with 13 bases between the two ends. The CDR3 here is CASSLVVGRSGYTF. The CDR3 DNA sequence: TGTGCCAGCAGCTTAGTGGTGGGGAGATCTGGCTACACCTTC.

The chain carries TRBV7-2 and TRBJ2-5; 8 bases agree with TRBD2. Germline assignment: CDR1 SGHTA and CDR2 FQGNSA. The CDR3 runs 16 residues. V trimming: 0 bases; J trimming: 4 bases; junction bases outside the gene matches: 7. The CDR3 DNA sequence: TGTGCCAGCAGCTTAGCGGGGCGGGGGGATGGAGAGACCCAGTACTTC. Protein product: CASSLAGRGDGETQYF.

CDR3 sequence: CASSLRTSLYEQYF. The DNA for the CDR3 is TGTGCCAGCAGCTTAAGAACTTCCCTCTACGAGCAGTACTTC. This chain uses TRBV7-9 with TRBJ2-7; unclear D gene. CDR3 length equals 14 residues. The V and J ends lost 2 bases and 3 bases respectively, with 11 bases between them. Germline CDR1 and CDR2: SEHNR and FQNEAQ (reference sequence).

The V gene is TRBV9, the J gene TRBJ1-6; 7 bases align to TRBD1. J gave up 10 bases and V 3 bases, and 7 bases lay outside the gene matches. This CDR3 spans 14 amino acids. CDR1 SGDLS and CDR2 YYNGEE come from the germline V gene. The CDR3 here is CASSAGTASSPLHF. DNA of the CDR3: TGTGCCAGCAGCGCCGGGACAGCAAGCTCACCCCTCCACTTT.

This clone was seen a handful of times. The chain joins TRBV18 to TRBJ1-6; D not certain. The CDR3 has 14 residues. Looked up from germline, CDR1 is KGHSH and CDR2 is LQKENI. Between the trimmed V and J ends, which lost 2 bases and 7 bases, there was a span of 9 bases. The CDR3 DNA reads TGTGCCAGCTCACCAGAGAATCGGAATTCACCCCTCCACTTT. As protein: CASSPENRNSPLHF.

This clone has only a few counts. The gene calls are TRBV6-6 and TRBJ1-5; D perhaps matches TRBD1 (5 bases). Trimming removed 6 bases from V and 6 bases from J, with 12 bases in between. Germline CDR1 and CDR2: MNHNY and SVGAGI (reference sequence). This CDR3 spans 13 amino acids. The CDR3 here is CASRPGGTQPQHF. The CDR3 DNA follows: TGTGCCAGCAGACCCGGGGGGACTCAGCCCCAGCATTTT.

The chain joins TRBV4-3 to TRBJ2-5; 11 positions agree with TRBD2. Trimming cost V 0 bases and J 4 bases; bases outside gene matches: 10. There are 18 residues in the CDR3. Germline V CDR1 and CDR2: LGHNA, YSLEER. As DNA, the CDR3 is TGCGCCAGCAGCCAAGATACTAGCGGGGGTTCAGGCGGAGAGACCCAGTACTTC. As protein: CASSQDTSGGSGGETQYF.

This clone has a handful of counts. The chain is built from TRBV5-1 and TRBJ2-1; 7 bases map to TRBD2. CDR3 length: 15 amino acids. Per the germline V gene, CDR1 is SGHRS and CDR2 is YFSETQ. Trimming removed 2 bases from V and 5 bases from J; junction bases left unmatched: 7. The CDR3 protein is CASSLGERGHNEQFF. The CDR3 DNA sequence: TGCGCCAGCAGCTTAGGCGAGCGGGGCCACAATGAGCAGTTCTTC.

This rearrangement joins TRBV7-2 to TRBJ2-1; 7 bases fit TRBD1. CDR3 length: 15 residues. J gave up 2 bases and V 2 bases, and 3 bases lay outside the gene matches. The germline gives CDR1 SGHTA, CDR2 FQGNSA. The CDR3 protein is CASSLLGQAYNEQFF. In DNA form, the CDR3 reads TGTGCCAGCAGCTTACTCGGACAGGCCTACAATGAGCAGTTCTTC.

This clone came up once. The rearrangement links TRBV5-5 to TRBJ1-4, with D hard to call. CDR1 and CDR2 from the germline V gene are SGHKS and YYEKEE (reference sequence). V was trimmed by 0 bases and J by 6 bases, leaving 6 bases between them. The CDR3 is made up of 13 amino acids. The chain's CDR3 is CASSLASDEKLFF. The CDR3 nucleotides are TGTGCCAGCAGCTTGGCCTCGGATGAAAAACTGTTTTTT.